This T cell receptor (beta chain) is drawn from a study of blood T cell repertoires in COVID-19 (dated by TCRdb to between 2020 and 2021). Background for the entire study: Collaborator samples came from the United States, Italy and Spain and covered acute and convalescent phases of COVID-19. The material from the prospective study consisted of cDNA or gDNA derived from T cells, B-cell-depleted T cells, or PBMCs. The repertoires were released in a freely available public database intended as a resource for research on the immune response to SARS-CoV-2. The samples were drawn from the first 160 participants of the ongoing ImmuneRACE study and from 1,254 subjects provided by 6 global collaborators. Subjects who had been exposed to COVID-19, were actively infected with it, or had recovered from it provided the deeply sampled blood TCRbeta repertoires that made up the dataset. Where available, HLA class I and class II types were taken from metadata supplied by the sample provider and were not determined by assay-based typing. Sample metadata almost always included a de-identified subject ID, COVID-19 status, age in years and sex. Here is what the overall study found, with its caveats: The quantity of clinical and demographic metadata differed by source and by participant and was supplied without curation.

The immunoSEQ Assay, a bias-controlled multiplex PCR, was used to amplify TCRbeta CDR3 regions from genomic DNA. The original methods were these. The number of nucleated cells in each sample was estimated by amplification of reference gene primers within the assay. To quantify the absolute abundance of each unique TCRbeta CDR3 rearrangement, sequence reads were collapsed and filtered. For each sample, productive Simpson clonality was calculated as the square root of Simpson's diversity index over productive rearrangements. The immuneACCESS repertoire file appears here via TCRdb, limited to in-frame rearrangements. These files lack a portion of the clones; in checked studies, under half of the deficit traces to unresolved V genes, and the cause of the others is not known. D and trimming come from the DNA, and the V and J calls and clone size come from that table. The sample records some 64,000 clones, over 55% of which are singletons. The ten largest make up approximately 4.8% of the sample.

In Seattle, one collaborating source enrolled patients while the infection was active and tracked those patients longitudinally over the course of disease. Collaborating institutions collected whole blood in K2EDTA tubes following their own protocols. For TCRbeta analysis, collaborator samples were shipped as frozen whole blood, as isolated PBMCs, or as DNA extracted from either sample type. The sample holds many counts of this clone. Its antigen is unknown. No clone much larger than this one lies a single base away; base qualities are absent. CDR1 LGHNT and CDR2 FRNRAP were looked up in the germline V gene. Deletion took 5 bases off V and 1 base off J, with a span of 9 bases between the germline ends. From its cysteine to its phenylalanine, the CDR3 spans 14 amino acids. Of the read, only the CDR3 DNA is kept; its 42 bases are in frame from base 1.

The sequence is built from TRBV12-5 and TRBJ1-5, and TRBD1 may be the D gene, going by 6 matching bases. Specimen: peripheral blood. The clonotype comes from a woman aged 70 to 79 with COVID-19, enrolled during active disease. The DNA sequence is as follows: TGTGCTAGTGGTCTCGGGACAAGCAATCAGCCCCAGCATTTT. This gives the protein CASGLGTSNQPQHF. Reference TRBV12-5 and TRBJ1-5 genes cover what lies past the CDR3, so the full variable domain is DARVTQTPRHKVTEMGQEVTMRCQPILGHNTVFWYRQTMMQGLELLAYFRNRAPLDDSGMPKDRFSAEMPDATLATLKIQPSEPRDSAVYFCASGLGTSNQPQHFGDGTRLSIL.